The present entry profiles one T cell receptor beta chain with its context. Which antigen it targets is not known. The CDR3 extends 3 residues past the end of the read, so its final part is completed from the germline J gene. The data were taken from a study of T cells in women clearing cervical HPV infection listed by TCRdb under 2018. Looking at the study overall: Cases were 20 to 25 women with histologically confirmed HPV16-related CIN3 or worse, including a couple of invasive cancers. Cases had a median age of approximately 34 years and controls had a median age of 38, with no significant differences in baseline characteristics. Among cases, blood sampling occurred a median of 149 days after lesion detection, with an interquartile range of roughly 85 to 220 days. Five blinded duplicates per group were added as quality controls, giving 60 or so samples: some 50 participants and 10 replicates. In the parent cohort, some 10,000 women aged 18 or older were enrolled in Guanacaste, Costa Rica, during about 1993 to 1994 and were followed for six to seven years. Blood from cases was drawn at the visit where the lesion was first identified, while blood from controls was drawn once the infection was no longer detected. Nested within Costa Rica's Guanacaste HPV Natural History Study, an exploratory proof-of-principle case-control study compared TCR repertoires across cervical HPV16 outcomes. Cases and controls were matched on age within five years and on year of sample collection. Since only a few of the women had HLA typing available, the possibility that HLA type was acting as a confounder could not be ruled out. The controls were around 26 women whose single incident HPV16 infection cleared within 12 months with no development of precancer or cancer. The paper's findings and limits, for the study overall: Cases were distinguished from controls with an estimated AUC of roughly 0.81 by random forest classifiers combining richness and V gene abundances. TRBV6-7 relative abundance was lower in cases than in controls (approximately 0.1% versus 0.16%; Bonferroni P = 0.0008). Because T-cell numbers per sample were unknown, differences in richness could reflect varying T-cell content rather than repertoire biology. TCR repertoire richness was significantly higher in CIN3+ cases than in controls across sequencing depths, while evenness did not differ. Because of the cross-sectional design, the study could not determine whether the associations came before infection or resulted from infection, and neither effector/memory subsets nor HPV-specific T cells were isolated.

From V the trimming removes 1 base and from J it removes 0 bases, while the gene matches leave 12 bases of the junction unaccounted for. The CDR3 covers 18 residues, taking in both the cysteine and the phenylalanine. The DNA has 45 bases, all within the CDR3, and is read from base 1. The germline V gene encodes CDR1 MGHRA and CDR2 YSYEKL. Using the immunoSEQ assay, multiplex PCR amplified TCR beta CDR3 regions from an average of around 1,300 ng of genomic DNA per sample. To correct primer bias, the assay used a complete synthetic TCR repertoire to set an amplification baseline. Amplicons were sequenced on the Illumina platform. As for the authors' bioinformatics: Sequences were error-corrected by clustering with frequency ratios and a modified nearest-neighbor algorithm and were then analyzed in the immunoSEQ Analyzer with IMGT gene definitions. At each rarefaction depth, TCR richness and evenness were averaged over 20 rarefaction repeats, and samples with fewer sequences than the depth were excluded. Wilcoxon rank sum tests with FDR correction were used to compare relative abundances of V, D and J genes between the groups. An intraclass correlation of about 96% for TCR richness and an average of about 80% across approximately 63 gene segments were obtained from the blinded duplicates. TCRdb obtained this table from immuneACCESS and retained in-frame rearrangements with V and J assigned. These tables miss some clones; where compared with another copy, unresolved V genes account for less than half of the shortfall, and the remainder is unexplained. The D gene and trimming were derived from the DNA, and the V and J assignments and clone size from that table. The sample table records 30,000 to 40,000 clones. The top ten clones comprise roughly 1.3% of the sample.

Every participant had a single incident cervical HPV16 infection, and prevalent HPV16 infections were excluded. Cervical HPV DNA was detected by MY09/MY11 PCR and genotyped by dot-blot hybridization. Roughly 16 mL of heparinized blood were centrifuged, and the buffy coat was split into aliquots, frozen at -30 degrees C, and then kept at -80 degrees C. Genomic DNA was extracted from buffy coat specimens using QIAGEN kits. The clonotype comes from a woman aged 18 to 75 with a cervical HPV16 infection that either progressed to CIN3+ or cleared (not recorded which). The source material was blood buffy coat. The rearrangement combines TRBV4-1 with TRBJ2-7; 7 central nucleotides agree with TRBD1. CDR3 bases read: TGCGCCAGCAGCCAAGCAATTTTTGGGACAGCAGACTCCTACGAG. It codes for CASSQAIFGTADSYE. The CDR3 in full is CASSQAIFGTADSYEQYF.